This is a list of T cell receptor beta chains from one sample in a study of PD-L1 blockade in urothelial cancer. Produced via immunoSEQ multiplex PCR; TCRdb's table is partial and in-frame only. The table has around 92,000 clones, around 89% seen once. The specimen was PBMCs, collected around atezolizumab (anti-PD-L1) treatment. These receptors were taken from a woman of 80 years or more with urothelial cancer. CDR3s include the opening cysteine and the closing phenylalanine or tryptophan. Fields, in order: D gene, V gene, clone size, J gene, CDR3 DNA, CDR3 protein. D genes are given only for firm matches. Rows may omit the clone size; those that give it use once, few, many or a size class.

d_gene: TRBD2; v_gene: TRBV19; abundance: NA; j_gene: TRBJ2-3; CDR3nt: TGTGCCAGTAGTCCTCACGGGAGCGGACTAGCGGATACAGATACGCAGTATTTT; CDR3aa: CASSPHGSGLADTDTQYF
d_gene: TRBD1; v_gene: TRBV30; abundance: NA; j_gene: TRBJ1-2; CDR3nt: TGTGCCTGGAGTGTAGCGACAGGGAACAACTATGGCTACACCTTC; CDR3aa: CAWSVATGNNYGYTF
d_gene: NA; v_gene: TRBV7-3; abundance: NA; j_gene: TRBJ1-4; CDR3nt: TGTGCCAGCAGCCCTTCGGGGGGTCATAATGAAAAACTGTTTTTT; CDR3aa: CASSPSGGHNEKLFF
d_gene: NA; v_gene: TRBV6-1; abundance: NA; j_gene: TRBJ1-2; CDR3nt: TGTGCCAGCAGTGAACAAGGGGGTCTAGGTGGCTACACCTTC; CDR3aa: CASSEQGGLGGYTF
d_gene: NA; v_gene: TRBV28; abundance: NA; j_gene: TRBJ1-4; CDR3nt: TGTGCCAGCAGTTTGACAGCAACTAATGAAAAACTGTTTTTT; CDR3aa: CASSLTATNEKLFF
d_gene: TRBD2; v_gene: TRBV6-1; abundance: NA; j_gene: TRBJ2-1; CDR3nt: TGTGCCAGCTCTGAACTAGCGCTTAACTACAATGAGCAGTTCTTC; CDR3aa: CASSELALNYNEQFF
d_gene: NA; v_gene: TRBV25-1; abundance: NA; j_gene: TRBJ1-1; CDR3nt: TGTGCCAGCCGTGCCGGGGGGGAGCTCACTGAAGCTTTCTTT; CDR3aa: CASRAGGELTEAFF
d_gene: TRBD2; v_gene: TRBV5-4; abundance: once; j_gene: TRBJ2-7; CDR3nt: TGTGCCAGCAGCCCGGGAGGGCTAGCGGGAGGGCCGGGTGAGCAGTACTTC; CDR3aa: CASSPGGLAGGPGEQYF
d_gene: TRBD1; v_gene: TRBV5-4; abundance: NA; j_gene: TRBJ1-1; CDR3nt: TGTGCCAGCAGCCCCGGAGGGGACAGAAACACTGAAGCTTTCTTT; CDR3aa: CASSPGGDRNTEAFF
d_gene: TRBD1; v_gene: TRBV14; abundance: NA; j_gene: TRBJ1-2; CDR3nt: TGTGCCAGCAGCCAAGGTACAGGGGCGAGTGGTGGCTACACCTTC; CDR3aa: CASSQGTGASGGYTF
d_gene: NA; v_gene: TRBV30; abundance: few; j_gene: TRBJ1-1; CDR3nt: TGTGCCTGGAGTGTACGAGGGCCGTTGAACACTGAAGCTTTCTTT; CDR3aa: CAWSVRGPLNTEAFF
d_gene: TRBD2; v_gene: TRBV5-1; abundance: NA; j_gene: TRBJ2-7; CDR3nt: TGCGCCACCCGTGCGGGAGGGAACTCCTACGAGCAGTACTTC; CDR3aa: CATRAGGNSYEQYF
d_gene: NA; v_gene: TRBV27; abundance: few; j_gene: TRBJ1-2; CDR3nt: TGTGCCACCGGCCGGGGCTATGGCTACACCTTC; CDR3aa: CATGRGYGYTF
d_gene: NA; v_gene: TRBV27; abundance: NA; j_gene: TRBJ2-6; CDR3nt: TGTGCCAGCAGTCCAATCCAGGGATCTGGGGCCAACGTCCTGACTTTC; CDR3aa: CASSPIQGSGANVLTF
d_gene: NA; v_gene: TRBV6-1; abundance: NA; j_gene: TRBJ1-4; CDR3nt: TGTGCCAGCAGTGAGCAGGGTAATGAAAAACTGTTTTTT; CDR3aa: CASSEQGNEKLFF
d_gene: NA; v_gene: TRBV18; abundance: NA; j_gene: TRBJ1-5; CDR3nt: TGTGCCAGCTCACCAAAAGGAGATAGCAATCAGCCCCAGCATTTT; CDR3aa: CASSPKGDSNQPQHF
d_gene: TRBD2; v_gene: TRBV27; abundance: NA; j_gene: TRBJ2-5; CDR3nt: TGTGCCAGCAGGAATAGCGGGAGAAAAGAGACCCAGTACTTC; CDR3aa: CASRNSGRKETQYF
d_gene: TRBD2; v_gene: TRBV10-3; abundance: NA; j_gene: TRBJ2-1; CDR3nt: TGTGCCATCAGTACGACTAGCGGGAGGGAGCTCCGTTACAATGAGCAGTTCTTC; CDR3aa: CAISTTSGRELRYNEQFF
d_gene: TRBD1; v_gene: TRBV5-5; abundance: NA; j_gene: TRBJ2-7; CDR3nt: TGTGCCAGCAGCTTGGATCCAGGGGGCGCTTGGCAGCAGTACTTC; CDR3aa: CASSLDPGGAWQQYF
d_gene: NA; v_gene: TRBV7-9; abundance: NA; j_gene: TRBJ2-3; CDR3nt: TGTGCCAGCAGCGAGGGGGGGAGCACAGATACGCAGTATTTT; CDR3aa: CASSEGGSTDTQYF
d_gene: TRBD2; v_gene: TRBV10-2; abundance: NA; j_gene: TRBJ2-3; CDR3nt: TGCGCCAGCAGTGATGGTAGCGGGAGGGCTGATACGCAGTATTTT; CDR3aa: CASSDGSGRADTQYF
d_gene: TRBD2; v_gene: TRBV2; abundance: NA; j_gene: TRBJ2-5; CDR3nt: TGTGCCAGCAGGGGACTACCCCAAGAGACCCAGTACTTC; CDR3aa: CASRGLPQETQYF
d_gene: TRBD2; v_gene: TRBV13; abundance: NA; j_gene: TRBJ2-1; CDR3nt: TGTGCCAGCAGCTTAGGGCCGGGAGGACCCAATGAGCAGTTCTTC; CDR3aa: CASSLGPGGPNEQFF
d_gene: TRBD1; v_gene: TRBV30; abundance: NA; j_gene: TRBJ1-5; CDR3nt: TGTGCCTGGAGTTCACAGGGGGCTCAGCCCCAGCATTTT; CDR3aa: CAWSSQGAQPQHF
d_gene: NA; v_gene: TRBV18; abundance: NA; j_gene: TRBJ1-2; CDR3nt: TGTGCCAGCTCACCACCGGGGGGAGGCGGTGGCTACACCTTC; CDR3aa: CASSPPGGGGGYTF
d_gene: NA; v_gene: TRBV5-8; abundance: NA; j_gene: TRBJ2-7; CDR3nt: TGTGCCAGCAGCTTCCGCCAGGGGGGTTTCGACGAGCAGTACTTC; CDR3aa: CASSFRQGGFDEQYF
d_gene: NA; v_gene: TRBV19; abundance: NA; j_gene: TRBJ1-5; CDR3nt: TGTGCCAGTAGTAGTCATAATCAGCCCCAGCATTTT; CDR3aa: CASSSHNQPQHF
d_gene: NA; v_gene: TRBV27; abundance: NA; j_gene: TRBJ2-7; CDR3nt: TGTGCCAGCAGTTTACGTACGGGACTCTCCTACGAGCAGTACTTC; CDR3aa: CASSLRTGLSYEQYF
d_gene: TRBD2; v_gene: TRBV15; abundance: NA; j_gene: TRBJ2-7; CDR3nt: TGTGCCACCAGCAGAGATTTGGGGGGGGAGCAGTACTTC; CDR3aa: CATSRDLGGEQYF
d_gene: TRBD1; v_gene: TRBV25-1; abundance: NA; j_gene: TRBJ2-2; CDR3nt: TGTGCCAGCAGTGACAGGGGGCCCGGGGAGCTGTTTTTT; CDR3aa: CASSDRGPGELFF
d_gene: NA; v_gene: TRBV11-2; abundance: once; j_gene: TRBJ1-3; CDR3nt: TGTGCCAGCAGACCAAGCCGGGGGGCGTCTGGAAACACCATATATTTT; CDR3aa: CASRPSRGASGNTIYF
d_gene: NA; v_gene: TRBV11-2; abundance: NA; j_gene: TRBJ2-7; CDR3nt: TGTGCCAGCACCGAGGGGGGGCTGCGGAACGAGCAGTACTTC; CDR3aa: CASTEGGLRNEQYF
d_gene: NA; v_gene: TRBV27; abundance: NA; j_gene: TRBJ2-1; CDR3nt: TGTGCCAGCAGTTTATCTTTCCGTGAGCAGTTCTTC; CDR3aa: CASSLSFREQFF
d_gene: TRBD1; v_gene: TRBV19; abundance: NA; j_gene: TRBJ2-7; CDR3nt: TGTGCCAGTAGTAGGATGGGACAGGTAGCCGAGCAGTACTTC; CDR3aa: CASSRMGQVAEQYF
d_gene: NA; v_gene: TRBV28; abundance: NA; j_gene: TRBJ2-7; CDR3nt: TGTGCCAGCACCCTAGCGGGACAGGTCTACGAGCAGTACTTC; CDR3aa: CASTLAGQVYEQYF
d_gene: NA; v_gene: TRBV4-2; abundance: NA; j_gene: TRBJ2-7; CDR3nt: TGTGCCAGCAGCCGGACCTTTGGGCGGGACGGCAACGAGCAGTACTTC; CDR3aa: CASSRTFGRDGNEQYF
d_gene: NA; v_gene: TRBV5-1; abundance: NA; j_gene: TRBJ2-7; CDR3nt: TGCGCCAGCAGCTTGGGCAGGGCCTCCTCCTACGAGCAGTACTTC; CDR3aa: CASSLGRASSYEQYF
d_gene: NA; v_gene: TRBV5-1; abundance: NA; j_gene: TRBJ2-1; CDR3nt: TGCGCCAGCAGCTTGGACTCTAGCTCCTACAATGAGCAGTTCTTC; CDR3aa: CASSLDSSSYNEQFF
d_gene: TRBD2; v_gene: TRBV30; abundance: once; j_gene: TRBJ2-3; CDR3nt: TGTGCCTGGAATAGGGGAACTAGCGGGATCGCAGATACGCAGTATTTT; CDR3aa: CAWNRGTSGIADTQYF
d_gene: NA; v_gene: TRBV4-2; abundance: NA; j_gene: TRBJ2-3; CDR3nt: TGTGCCAGCAGCCAAGGGGGAGGTGGGAGAACGGTAGATACGCAGTATTTT; CDR3aa: CASSQGGGGRTVDTQYF
d_gene: TRBD1; v_gene: TRBV10-3; abundance: NA; j_gene: TRBJ1-5; CDR3nt: TGTGCCACCGCCGGGACAGGGGATCAGCCCCAGCATTTT; CDR3aa: CATAGTGDQPQHF
d_gene: TRBD2; v_gene: TRBV9; abundance: NA; j_gene: TRBJ2-7; CDR3nt: TGTGCCAGCAGCCCTTGGGACTACCCCTACGAGCAGTACTTC; CDR3aa: CASSPWDYPYEQYF
d_gene: TRBD2; v_gene: TRBV5-1; abundance: NA; j_gene: TRBJ2-1; CDR3nt: TGCGCCAGCAGCGTCCCGGGACTATCCACTGAGCAGTTCTTC; CDR3aa: CASSVPGLSTEQFF
d_gene: TRBD2; v_gene: TRBV7-3; abundance: NA; j_gene: TRBJ2-1; CDR3nt: TGTGCCAGCAGCTTAGCCGGGGGCCTAGCGGGAGTAGGTGAGCAGTTCTTC; CDR3aa: CASSLAGGLAGVGEQFF
d_gene: NA; v_gene: TRBV28; abundance: NA; j_gene: TRBJ1-1; CDR3nt: TGTGCCAGCAGTTCATGGGGGGGTGGCAACACTGAAGCTTTCTTT; CDR3aa: CASSSWGGGNTEAFF
d_gene: NA; v_gene: TRBV5-6; abundance: NA; j_gene: TRBJ1-1; CDR3nt: TGTGCCAGCAGCTTGGATGGGGGGATTCGCACTGAAGCTTTCTTT; CDR3aa: CASSLDGGIRTEAFF